The rows below give T cell receptor beta chains drawn from one sample of a study of metastatic and nonmetastatic thyroid tumors. MiXCR was used by TCRdb to re-call the PCR reads. Of 50,000 or so clones listed, roughly a sixth are singletons. Sequencing was performed on blood. The receptors here all came from a female donor with papillary thyroid cancer or a benign thyroid nodule (not recorded which). Some clones in this sample may be carry-over from other donors' samples. Both conserved end residues are part of each CDR3. The order of the fields is V gene, clone size, CDR3 protein. Some rows have no size entry. The others give once, few or many, or a class for an expanded clone.

TRBV24-1 many CATSDHTGVLSQNTQYF
TRBV20-1 many CSARGKSSGNTIYF
TRBV7-8 . CASSLINGGNTEAFF
TRBV7-9 many CASSRAGGPNEQFF
TRBV7-2 many CASSSLTGGNEKLFF
TRBV4-1 many CASSQRVFYEQYF
TRBV28 many CASSSGPFYGYTF
TRBV5-1 many CASRQGSNQPQHF
TRBV5-1 many CASSLGGGPNTGELFF
TRBV9 once CARGRTALYSMAGYTF
TRBV20-1 many CSARADDTDTQYF
TRBV19 few CASTAISLGLAGAQDPGELFF
TRBV30 many CATSGGPGVRRVDEQYF
TRBV7-8 many CASSSSRGQYGYTF
TRBV6-1 many CAGTSKNTEAFF
TRBV6-1 few CASILVGGTGELFF
TRBV4-1 many CASSLPDYGNEQFF
TRBV27 many CASSLSYTRAAKNIQYF
TRBV25-1 many CASRGDRYSGNTIYF
TRBV28 . CASRSSVDYGYTF
TRBV6-5 . CASSYSLLVNSYNEQFF
TRBV19 . CASSHRGPNSPLHF
TRBV11-2 . CASSASGINEQFF
TRBV11-3 . CASSMDYFTDTQYF
TRBV18 many CASSPPLTTKNIQYF
TRBV7-9 many CASSSSGGQSYGYTF
TRBV11-3 many CASSYTTGQGLFF
TRBV28 many CASSLLGRDTQYF
TRBV7-8 many CASSSLYEQYF
TRBV18 many CASSPPASQETQYF
TRBV4-3 . CASSQEPQRLYEQYF
TRBV18 many CASSLDRLSYEQYF
TRBV12-3/TRBV12-4 many CASSLYGTGVNTEAFF
TRBV7-3 many CASSPRLALGDEQFF
TRBV2 . CASSAAIIRVLFYEQYF
TRBV6-5 . CASSYTDRGRWYEQYF
TRBV28 few CASSTPSGNDEQYF
TRBV6-1 few CASTDQGQNTGEPFF
TRBV19 many CASSISPDDSYEQYF
TRBV27 few CASYSPTGLSTDTQYF
TRBV20-1 . CSARECSGSSITDTQYF
TRBV12-5 . CASLQGGEETQYF
TRBV2 . CASREAIKFWDSSTDTQYF
TRBV27 many CASSFGSGTEAFF
TRBV6-6 many CASSYSRGYYNEQFF
TRBV7-6 many CASSQVSQGSYEQYF
TRBV6-2/TRBV6-3 . CASIYLTVLGQGYDNEQFF
TRBV6-1 . CASRTRPVLAKNIKYF
TRBV5-6 many CASSLYGYETEAFF
TRBV5-1 . CASSLTANVGELFF
TRBV6-1 many CASSEAGDPIYEQYF
TRBV18 many CASSPGQGYPEAFF
TRBV28 few CASILPSGLAVFETQYF
TRBV19 once CASSNPRRAGGSYNSPLHF
TRBV11-2 many CASSFSWASGSGELFF
TRBV6-1 medium-sized CASIAGNEHNSPLHF
TRBV19 many CASSIGMRRGRQPQHF